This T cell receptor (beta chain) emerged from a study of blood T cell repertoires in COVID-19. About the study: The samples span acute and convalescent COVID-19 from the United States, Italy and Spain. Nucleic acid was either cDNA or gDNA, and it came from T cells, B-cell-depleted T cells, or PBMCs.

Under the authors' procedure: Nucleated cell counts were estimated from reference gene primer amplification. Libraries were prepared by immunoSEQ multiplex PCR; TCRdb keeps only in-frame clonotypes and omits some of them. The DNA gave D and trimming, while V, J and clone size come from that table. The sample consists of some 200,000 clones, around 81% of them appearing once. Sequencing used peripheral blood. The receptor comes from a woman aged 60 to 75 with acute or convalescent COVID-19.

The CDR3 nucleotides read TGTGCCAGCAGCCAAGCTAAGGGGCTATGGATCTCGATGAACACTGAAGCTTTCTTT. Protein product: CASSQAKGLWISMNTEAFF. The J gene is TRBJ1-1, the V gene TRBV14, with D perhaps TRBD1 (5 bases). CDR1 is SGHDN and CDR2 is FVKESK in the germline V gene. Trimming shortened V by 1 base and J by 0 bases, and 21 bases separated the two germline ends. The CDR3 is made up of 19 amino acids. The variable domain in full, with the rest retrieved from reference TRBV14 and TRBJ1-1, is EAGVTQFPSHSVIEKGQTVTLRCDPISGHDNLYWYRRVMGKEIKFLLHFVKESKQDESGMPNNRFLAERTGGTYSTLKVQPAELEDSGVYFCASSQAKGLWISMNTEAFFGQGTRLTVV.